The next 10 T cell receptor beta chains were all read from a single sample in a study of T cells in tuberculosis. Clones were sequenced by immunoSEQ multiplex PCR, and TCRdb holds only the in-frame ones, with some missing. Of 25,000 to 35,000 clones in the sample, 90% to 95% are singletons; the top ten hold over 4.5%. The material sequenced was PBMCs. All receptors come from a donor aged 10-35 years with latent tuberculosis or without tuberculosis infection.

This chain links TRBV7-2 with TRBJ1-3; no clear D. V was pared by 1 base and J by 0 bases, with 7 bases between. The length of the CDR3 is 15 residues. Germline-derived CDR1 and CDR2 are SGHTA and FQGNSA. CDR3 in DNA: TGTGCCAGCAGCTTAGGCCACAGCTCTGGAAACACCATATATTTT. Protein product: CASSLGHSSGNTIYF.

This sequence joins TRBV4-3 and TRBJ2-3, with D possibly being TRBD1 (6 bases). The V end was cut by 0 bases, the J end by 4 bases, with 11 bases between. This CDR3 spans 15 amino acids. Germline V gives CDR1 LGHNA, CDR2 YSLEER. CDR3 DNA sequence: TGCGCCAGCAGCCAAGATCGATCAGGGGCAGATACGCAGTATTTT. Translation: CASSQDRSGADTQYF.

The rearrangement uses TRBV13 and TRBJ1-2, with 9 bases lining up with TRBD1. This CDR3 is built from 15 residues. J gave up 1 base and V 5 bases, and 5 bases lay outside the gene matches. CDR1 is PRHDT and CDR2 is FYEKMQ in the germline V gene (reference sequence). CDR3 in DNA: TGTGCCAGCAGCGATCGGGACAGGGATAACTATGGCTACACCTTC. This sequence encodes CASSDRDRDNYGYTF.

The chain uses TRBV7-2 and TRBJ2-7; D might be TRBD2 (5 bases). This CDR3 contains 12 residues. Germline CDR1 is SGHTA and CDR2 is FQGNSA. V lost 0 bases and J lost 6, with 6 bases in between. Written as DNA, the CDR3 is TGTGCCAGCAGCTTAGCCGGGGTCGAGCAGTACTTC. This gives the protein CASSLAGVEQYF.

V gene TRBV10-3 combines with J gene TRBJ2-5, with 8 bases aligning to TRBD2. CDR3 length equals 14 residues. The germline gives CDR1 ENHRY, CDR2 SYGVKD. Trimming removed 8 bases from V and 4 bases from J; junction bases left unmatched: 9. The CDR3 coding sequence is TGTGCCATCGGCGCGGGAGGTCTTGGAGAGACCCAGTACTTC. Translated: CAIGAGGLGETQYF.

V usage is TRBV29-1 and J usage is TRBJ1-5, with TRBD1 as a possible D gene (5 bases). V shed 5 bases and J shed 0 bases, with 5 bases lying between them. The CDR3 spans 12 residues. CDR1 is SQVTM and CDR2 is ANQGSEA in the germline V gene. This chain's CDR3 is CSVQGSNQPQHF. CDR3 in DNA: TGCAGCGTTCAGGGTAGCAATCAGCCCCAGCATTTT.

This rearrangement joins TRBV28 to TRBJ2-3; 10 nucleotides line up with TRBD1. The CDR3 totals 19 residues. After removal of 5 bases from V and 4 bases from J, the junction contained 18 bases not matched to a gene. Germline lookup yields CDR1 MDHEN and CDR2 SYDVKM. Here the CDR3 DNA reads TGTGCCAGCAGTACCCGACAGGGGGCCCGGTGGGGGGTTGCAGATACGCAGTATTTT. The encoded protein is CASSTRQGARWGVADTQYF. The whole variable domain, remainder taken from reference TRBV28 and TRBJ2-3, is DVKVTQSSRYLVKRTGEKVFLECVQDMDHENMFWYRQDPGLGLRLIYFSYDVKMKEKGDIPEGYSVSREKKERFSLILESASTNQTSMYLCASSTRQGARWGVADTQYFGPGTRLTVL.

This sequence joins TRBV2 and TRBJ2-5; 8 positions match TRBD1. The CDR3 contains 14 residues. The J segment lost 5 bases and the V segment lost 11 bases, leaving 13 bases of the junction unmatched. Per the germline V gene, CDR1 is SNHLY and CDR2 is FYNNEI. The CDR3 protein is CAVLSGGARETQYF. Here the CDR3 DNA reads TGTGCCGTCTTATCAGGGGGCGCCAGGGAGACCCAGTACTTC.

This sequence joins TRBV7-9 and TRBJ2-3; D unclear. Trimming removed 2 bases from V and 1 base from J, with 4 bases in between. There are 13 residues in the CDR3. Germline CDR1 reads SEHNR; CDR2 reads FQNEAQ (reference sequence). CDR3 coding DNA: TGTGCCAGCAGCTTATCGGGCACAGATACGCAGTATTTT. It specifies CASSLSGTDTQYF. Full variable domain (rest looked up from reference TRBV7-9 and TRBJ2-3): DTGVSQNPRHKITKRGQNVTFRCDPISEHNRLYWYRQTLGQGPEFLTYFQNEAQLEKSRLLSDRFSAERPKGSFSTLEIQRTEQGDSAMYLCASSLSGTDTQYFGPGTRLTVL.

The chain uses TRBV14 and TRBJ1-2, with D possibly being TRBD1 (5 bases). The CDR3 length is 14 residues. Per germline, CDR1 SGHDN and CDR2 FVKESK. The germline V and J ends were trimmed by 4 bases and 2 bases, with 11 bases remaining between them. This CDR3 is CASSLATVNYGYTF. The DNA of the CDR3 is TGTGCCAGCAGCCTCGCGACAGTCAACTATGGCTACACCTTC. Full variable domain (missing parts from reference TRBV14 and TRBJ1-2): EAGVTQFPSHSVIEKGQTVTLRCDPISGHDNLYWYRRVMGKEIKFLLHFVKESKQDESGMPNNRFLAERTGGTYSTLKVQPAELEDSGVYFCASSLATVNYGYTFGSGTRLTVV.